This T cell receptor (beta chain) emerged from a study of T cells expressing NK-cell markers. The CDR3 runs 13 residues. The germline V gene has CDR1 ENHRY and CDR2 SYGVKD. UMI-tagged 5'RACE template switching yielded the TCR beta cDNA. TCRdb reprocessed the 5' RACE reads; each CDR3 protein has one entry and no DNA is given. This repertoire includes about 390,000 distinct CDR3 sequences. Study observations and caveats: These clonotypes additionally ranked first within the CD3+CD56-NKG2C+ fraction of a few donors.

A note on this clonotype: Its antigen is not identified.

The rearrangement links TRBV10-3 to TRBJ2-3. Sequencing was done on a sample of blood T cells: a sorted CD56 or NKG2C T cell subset, CD4+ or CD8+ T cells, or bulk PBMC T cells (not recorded which). This clonotype was obtained from a woman between 45 and 60 years old in good health. The CDR3 protein is CAISVSSVDTQYF.